This paragraph covers one TCR beta chain sequence. Its antigen is not yet known. Base qualities are not at hand, and no much larger clone is one base apart. Whole blood was collected in K2EDTA tubes by collaborating institutions according to the institutions' own protocols. Collaborator samples were shipped for TCRbeta analysis as frozen whole blood, isolated PBMCs, or DNA extracted from either sample type. Germline trimming amounts to 4 bases on V and 2 bases on J, with 5 as the count of junction bases outside the gene matches. The CDR3 contains 14 residues, cysteine and phenylalanine counted. The DNA shown is the 42-base CDR3, in frame from base 1. Based on the germline V gene, the CDR1 and CDR2 sequences are SGDLS and YYNGEE. The data were taken from a study of blood T cell repertoires in COVID-19 (dated by TCRdb to the early 2020s). In the study overall: The collaborator samples originated in the United States, Italy and Spain and spanned the acute and convalescent phases of COVID-19. The material from the prospective study consisted of cDNA or gDNA derived from T cells, B-cell-depleted T cells, or PBMCs. Deeply sampled blood TCRbeta repertoires from subjects exposed to, actively infected with, or recovered from COVID-19 were included in the dataset. The repertoires were made available in a free public database intended to serve as a resource for research on the immune response to SARS-CoV-2. The samples were drawn from two sources: the first 160 participants of the ongoing ImmuneRACE study, and 1,200 or so subjects contributed by 6 global collaborators. Sample metadata almost always included a de-identified subject ID, COVID-19 status, age in years and sex. Where HLA class I and class II types were available, the types were taken from metadata supplied by the sample provider, not from assay-based typing. Study-wide conclusions, independent of this receptor: How much clinical and demographic metadata was included differed by source and by participant, and the metadata was provided uncurated.

The immunoSEQ Assay, a bias-controlled multiplex PCR, was used to amplify TCRbeta CDR3 regions from genomic DNA. As for the authors' bioinformatics: Nucleated cell counts per sample were estimated from amplification of reference gene primers within the assay. To quantify the absolute abundance of each unique TCRbeta CDR3 rearrangement, sequence reads were collapsed and filtered. For each sample, productive Simpson clonality was calculated as the square root of Simpson's diversity index over productive rearrangements. TCRdb mirrors the immuneACCESS table, restricted to in-frame sequences. Some clones are absent from its copies; in checked studies, under half trace to an unresolved V gene, and the reason for the others is unknown. V, J and clone size were drawn from that table, and D and trimming were deduced from the DNA. In this sample the table shows about 130,000 clones, approximately 70% of which occur a single time. The ten largest account for 1.9% of the sample.

The sequenced sample was peripheral blood. The source of this sequence is an older woman with acute or convalescent COVID-19. The chain is made from TRBV9 and TRBJ1-2; TRBD1 matches 7 bases in the middle. The CDR3: CASSPGQPNYGYTF. At the DNA level, the sequence is TGTGCCAGCAGCCCGGGACAGCCCAACTATGGCTACACCTTC.